The text below deals with one TCR beta chain. Which antigen it targets is not known. The input lacks base qualities; no much larger clone sits a single base away. The germline V gene sets CDR1 to MDHEN and CDR2 to SYDVKM. Trimming removed 2 bases from V and 4 bases from J, leaving 8 bases between the germline ends. The CDR3 spans 13 residues, from the cysteine through the phenylalanine. Of the read, only the CDR3 DNA is kept; its 39 bases are in frame from base 1. Collaborating institutions collected whole blood in K2EDTA tubes following their own protocols. Collaborator samples were shipped for TCRbeta analysis as frozen whole blood, isolated PBMCs, or DNA extracted from either sample type. This sample was included in a study of blood T cell repertoires in COVID-19 (dated by TCRdb to 2020 to 2022). Background on the whole study: Samples from collaborators originated in the United States, Italy and Spain and spanned both the acute and convalescent phases of COVID-19. The prospective study material was composed of cDNA or gDNA derived from T cells, B-cell-depleted T cells, or PBMCs. The dataset comprised deeply sampled blood TCRbeta repertoires from subjects exposed to, actively infected with, or recovered from COVID-19. The repertoires were released in a freely available public database meant as a resource for research on the immune response to SARS-CoV-2. Samples came from the ongoing ImmuneRACE study (first 160 participants) plus 1,254 subjects from 6 global collaborators. The sample metadata nearly always contained a de-identified subject ID, COVID-19 status, age in years and sex. Where available, HLA class I and class II types were obtained from metadata supplied by the sample provider rather than from assay-based typing.

The immunoSEQ Assay, a bias-controlled multiplex PCR, was used to amplify TCRbeta CDR3 regions from genomic DNA. The authors' analysis ran thus. Nucleated cell counts per sample were estimated from amplification of reference gene primers within the assay. To quantify the absolute abundance of each unique TCRbeta CDR3 rearrangement, sequence reads were collapsed and filtered. For each sample, productive Simpson clonality was calculated by taking the square root of Simpson's diversity index across productive rearrangements. In its TCRdb copy, this immuneACCESS table keeps in-frame sequences only and misses some clones. Where compared with another copy, unresolved V genes explain less than half of these, and the others have no known cause. V, J and clone size are taken as reported in that table, and D and trimming were inferred from the DNA itself. Across this sample there are roughly 250,000 clones, with about 80% seen only once. The ten most abundant clones make up 4.5% to 6% of the sample.

General conclusions and limits of the study: Clinical and demographic metadata were provided uncurated, with the amount varying by source and participant.

Here the chain combines TRBV28 and TRBJ1-2; the D gene is unclear. Source material: peripheral blood. The sequence came from a woman of 80 years or more with active or convalescent COVID-19. In nucleotides, the sequence is TGTGCCAGCAGTTTAGGTCGGGGCTATGGCTACACCTTC. Protein translation: CASSLGRGYGYTF.